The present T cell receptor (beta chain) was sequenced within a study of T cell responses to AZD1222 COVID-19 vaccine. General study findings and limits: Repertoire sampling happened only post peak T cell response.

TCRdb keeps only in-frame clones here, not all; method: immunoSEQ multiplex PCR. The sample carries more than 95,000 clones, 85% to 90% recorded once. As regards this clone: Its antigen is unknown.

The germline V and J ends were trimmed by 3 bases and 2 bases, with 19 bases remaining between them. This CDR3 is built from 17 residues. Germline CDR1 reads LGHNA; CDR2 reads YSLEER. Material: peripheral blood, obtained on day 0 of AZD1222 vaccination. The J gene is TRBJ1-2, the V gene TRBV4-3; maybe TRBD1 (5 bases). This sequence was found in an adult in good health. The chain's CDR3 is CASSHPPSLGGNYGYTF. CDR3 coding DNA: TGCGCCAGCAGCCATCCCCCGTCGTTGGGGGGGAACTATGGCTACACCTTC.